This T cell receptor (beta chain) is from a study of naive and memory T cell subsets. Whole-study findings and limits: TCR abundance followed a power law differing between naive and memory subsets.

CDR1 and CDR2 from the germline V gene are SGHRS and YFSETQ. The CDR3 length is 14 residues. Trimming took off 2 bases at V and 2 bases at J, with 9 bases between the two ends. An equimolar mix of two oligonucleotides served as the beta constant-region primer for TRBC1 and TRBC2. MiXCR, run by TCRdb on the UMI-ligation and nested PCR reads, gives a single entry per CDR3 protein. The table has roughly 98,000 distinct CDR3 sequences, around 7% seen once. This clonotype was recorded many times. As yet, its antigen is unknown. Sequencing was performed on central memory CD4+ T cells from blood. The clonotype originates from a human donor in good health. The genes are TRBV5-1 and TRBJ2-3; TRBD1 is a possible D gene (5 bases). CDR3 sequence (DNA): TGCGCCAGCAGCTTAGGGGCTACCACAGATACGCAGTATTTT. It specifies CASSLGATTDTQYF.